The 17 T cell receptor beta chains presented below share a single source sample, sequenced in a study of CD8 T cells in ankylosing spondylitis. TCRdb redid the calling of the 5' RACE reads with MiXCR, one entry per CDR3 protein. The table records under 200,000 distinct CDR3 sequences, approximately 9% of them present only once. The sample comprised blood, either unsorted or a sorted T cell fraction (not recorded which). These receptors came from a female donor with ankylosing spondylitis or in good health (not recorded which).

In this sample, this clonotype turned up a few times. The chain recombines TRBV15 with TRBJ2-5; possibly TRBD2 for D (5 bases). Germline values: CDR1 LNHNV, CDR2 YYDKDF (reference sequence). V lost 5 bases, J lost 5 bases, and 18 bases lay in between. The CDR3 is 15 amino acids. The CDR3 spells CATSPGEGIYETQYF. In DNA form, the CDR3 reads TGTGCCACCAGCCCGGGCGAGGGAATCTATGAGACCCAGTACTTC.

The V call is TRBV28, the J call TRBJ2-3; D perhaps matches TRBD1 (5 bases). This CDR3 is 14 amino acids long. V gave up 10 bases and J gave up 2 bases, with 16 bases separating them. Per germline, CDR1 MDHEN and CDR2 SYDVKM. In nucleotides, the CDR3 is TGTGCCACCCTACAGGCTTTCGACACAGATACGCAGTATTTT. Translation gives CATLQAFDTDTQYF.

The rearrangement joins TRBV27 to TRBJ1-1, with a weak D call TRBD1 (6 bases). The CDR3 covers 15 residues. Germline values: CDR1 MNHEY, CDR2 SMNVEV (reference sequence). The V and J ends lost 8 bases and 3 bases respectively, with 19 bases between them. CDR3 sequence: CASLSLQGPDTEAFF. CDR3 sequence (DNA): TGTGCCAGCCTATCGTTACAGGGACCGGACACTGAAGCTTTCTTT.

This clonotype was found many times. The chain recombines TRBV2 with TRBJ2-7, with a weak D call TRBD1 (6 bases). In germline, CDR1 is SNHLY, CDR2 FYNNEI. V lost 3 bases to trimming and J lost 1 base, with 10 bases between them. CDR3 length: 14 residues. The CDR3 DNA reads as TGTGCCAGCAGTGAGGTGACAGGATCCTACGAGCAGTACTTC. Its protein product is CASSEVTGSYEQYF.

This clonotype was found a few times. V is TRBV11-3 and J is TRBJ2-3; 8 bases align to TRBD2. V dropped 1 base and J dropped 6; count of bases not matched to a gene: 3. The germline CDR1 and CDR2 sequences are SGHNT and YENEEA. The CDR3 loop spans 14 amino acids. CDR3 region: CASSLAGGPDTQYF. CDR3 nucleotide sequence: TGTGCCAGCAGCTTAGCGGGAGGGCCCGATACGCAGTATTTT.

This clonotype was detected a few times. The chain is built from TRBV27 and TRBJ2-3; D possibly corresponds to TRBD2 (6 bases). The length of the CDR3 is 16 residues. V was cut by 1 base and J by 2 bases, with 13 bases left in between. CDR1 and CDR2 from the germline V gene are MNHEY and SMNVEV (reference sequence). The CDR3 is CASSLWDSGLTDTQYF. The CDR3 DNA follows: TGTGCCAGCAGTTTATGGGATAGCGGACTCACAGATACGCAGTATTTT.

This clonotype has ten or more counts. The CDR3 coding sequence is TGTGCCAGCAGCTTAGTGGCGGGACAGCCGCGGGAGGGCTACACCTTC. As protein: CASSLVAGQPREGYTF. The rearrangement links TRBV7-2 to TRBJ1-2; 7 nucleotides agree with TRBD1. The CDR3 contains 16 residues. The junction had 13 bases not matched to a gene; V was cut back by 1 base and J by 8 bases. Germline CDR1 and CDR2: SGHTA and FQGNSA. The full variable domain, in which reference TRBV7-2 and TRBJ1-2 provide the parts outside the CDR3, is GAGVSQSPSNKVTEKGKDVELRCDPISGHTALYWYRQSLGQGLEFLIYFQGNSAPDKSGLPSDRFSAERTGGSVSTLTIQRTQQEDSAVYLCASSLVAGQPREGYTFGSGTRLTVV.

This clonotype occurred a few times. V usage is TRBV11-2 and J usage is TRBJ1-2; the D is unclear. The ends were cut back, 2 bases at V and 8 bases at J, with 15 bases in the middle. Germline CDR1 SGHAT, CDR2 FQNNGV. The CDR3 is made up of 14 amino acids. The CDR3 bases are TGTGCCAGCAGCTTAAGAGGATCTACAAGGGGCTACACCTTC. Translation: CASSLRGSTRGYTF.

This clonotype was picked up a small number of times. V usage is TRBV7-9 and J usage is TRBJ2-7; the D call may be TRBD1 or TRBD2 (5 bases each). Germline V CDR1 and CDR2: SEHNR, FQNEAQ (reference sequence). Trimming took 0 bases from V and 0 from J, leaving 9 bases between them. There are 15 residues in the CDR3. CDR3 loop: CASSLAGGHSYEQYF. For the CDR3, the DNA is TGTGCCAGCAGCTTAGCTGGAGGACACTCCTACGAGCAGTACTTC. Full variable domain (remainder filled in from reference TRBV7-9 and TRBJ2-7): DTGVSQNPRHKITKRGQNVTFRCDPISEHNRLYWYRQTLGQGPEFLTYFQNEAQLEKSRLLSDRFSAERPKGSFSTLEIQRTEQGDSAMYLCASSLAGGHSYEQYFGPGTRLTVT.

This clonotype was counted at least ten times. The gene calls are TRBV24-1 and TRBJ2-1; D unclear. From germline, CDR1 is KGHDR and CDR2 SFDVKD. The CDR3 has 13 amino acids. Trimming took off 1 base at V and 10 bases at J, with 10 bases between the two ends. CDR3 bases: TGTGCCACCAGTGATTTTAATGGTAAGGAGCAGTTCTTC. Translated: CATSDFNGKEQFF.

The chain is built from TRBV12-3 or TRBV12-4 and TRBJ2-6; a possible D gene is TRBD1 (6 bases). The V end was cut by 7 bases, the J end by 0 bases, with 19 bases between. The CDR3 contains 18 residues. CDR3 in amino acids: CASTLGARYNSGANVLTF. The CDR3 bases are TGTGCCAGCACCTTGGGGGCCCGATACAACTCTGGGGCCAACGTCCTGACTTTC.

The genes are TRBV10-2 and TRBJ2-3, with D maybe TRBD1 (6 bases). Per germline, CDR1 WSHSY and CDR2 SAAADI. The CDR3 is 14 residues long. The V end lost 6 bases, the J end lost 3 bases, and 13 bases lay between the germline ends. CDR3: CASRQGKMTDTQYF. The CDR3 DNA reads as TGCGCCAGCAGGCAGGGGAAGATGACAGATACGCAGTATTTT.

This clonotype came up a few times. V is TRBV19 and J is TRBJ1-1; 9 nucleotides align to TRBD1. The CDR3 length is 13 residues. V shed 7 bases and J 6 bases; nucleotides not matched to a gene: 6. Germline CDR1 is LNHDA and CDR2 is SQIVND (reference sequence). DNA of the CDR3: TGTGCCAGTACCCCACAGGGGGCGCCTGAAGCTTTCTTT. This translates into CASTPQGAPEAFF.

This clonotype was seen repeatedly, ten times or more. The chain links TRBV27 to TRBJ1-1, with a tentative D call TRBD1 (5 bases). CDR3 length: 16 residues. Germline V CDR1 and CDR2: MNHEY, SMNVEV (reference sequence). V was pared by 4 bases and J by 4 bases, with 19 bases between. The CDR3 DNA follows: TGTGCCAGCAGTTGGACTGGGGGTACAGGTCTCACTGAAGCTTTCTTT. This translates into CASSWTGGTGLTEAFF.

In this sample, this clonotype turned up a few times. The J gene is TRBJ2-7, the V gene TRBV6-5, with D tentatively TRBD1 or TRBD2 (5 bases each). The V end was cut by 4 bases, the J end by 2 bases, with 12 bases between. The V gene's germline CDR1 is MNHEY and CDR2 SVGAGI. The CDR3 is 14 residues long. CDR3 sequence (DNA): TGTGCCAGCAGTTTATCCGGGACCACCTACGAGCAGTACTTC. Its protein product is CASSLSGTTYEQYF.

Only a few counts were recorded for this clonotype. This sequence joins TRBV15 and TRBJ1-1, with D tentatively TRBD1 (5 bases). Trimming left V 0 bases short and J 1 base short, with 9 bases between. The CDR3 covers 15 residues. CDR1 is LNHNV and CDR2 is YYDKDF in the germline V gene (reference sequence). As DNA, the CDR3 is TGTGCCACCAGCAGAGATAGACAGCCGAACACTGAAGCTTTCTTT. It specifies CATSRDRQPNTEAFF.

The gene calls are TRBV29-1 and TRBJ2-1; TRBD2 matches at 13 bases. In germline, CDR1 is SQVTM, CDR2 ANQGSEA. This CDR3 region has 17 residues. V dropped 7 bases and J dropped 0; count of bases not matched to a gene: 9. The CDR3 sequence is CSGGLAGYGGSYNEQFF. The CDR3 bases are TGCAGCGGGGGACTAGCGGGATATGGGGGCTCCTACAATGAGCAGTTCTTC.